The 11 T cell receptor beta chains in this list originate from one sample, sequenced in a study of blood T cell repertoires in COVID-19. The repertoire was sequenced with immunoSEQ multiplex PCR; TCRdb's copy has only in-frame clones and lacks some. The repertoire consists of 200,000 or so clones, with over 75% occurring once and the leading ten covering roughly 7.2%. The sequencing sample was made of PBMCs or T cells enriched from blood (not recorded which). The receptors were sampled from a young man in a cohort exposed to, infected with or recovered from COVID-19 (not recorded which).

This clone has only a few counts. CDR3 sequence reads: CSASLARGRADTQYF. The CDR3 DNA reads as TGCAGTGCTAGTTTGGCTCGCGGGAGGGCAGATACGCAGTATTTT. The V and J genes are TRBV20-1 and TRBJ2-3; 9 bases line up with TRBD2. The J segment lost 4 bases and the V segment lost 3 bases, leaving 8 bases of the junction unmatched. Germline V gives CDR1 DFQATT, CDR2 SNEGSKA (reference sequence). This CDR3 is built from 15 residues.

V and J are TRBV7-9 and TRBJ1-2, with a weak D call TRBD1 (5 bases). This CDR3 has 15 residues. The ends were cut back, 5 bases at V and 3 bases at J, with 16 bases in the middle. Germline CDR1 SEHNR, CDR2 FQNEAQ (reference sequence). Here the CDR3 reads CASSPLGQIDYGYTF. The CDR3 DNA sequence: TGTGCCAGCAGCCCCCTGGGGCAGATAGACTATGGCTACACCTTC.

The chain employs TRBV27 and TRBJ2-5, with D perhaps matching TRBD1 (5 bases). The V gene's germline CDR1 is MNHEY and CDR2 SMNVEV (reference sequence). The CDR3 sequence is 13 residues long. Deletions cut 6 bases from V and 1 base from J, with 9 bases between. CDR3 region: CASRGPRQETQYF. Here the CDR3 DNA reads TGTGCCAGCAGGGGGCCCCGCCAAGAGACCCAGTACTTC.

This clone occurred a few times. The V gene is TRBV5-1, the J gene TRBJ2-7; 10 bases agree with TRBD2. The CDR3 length is 15 residues. CDR1 is SGHRS and CDR2 is YFSETQ in the germline V gene. The V segment lost 2 bases and the J segment 7 bases; nucleotides outside the gene matches: 9. CDR3 sequence: CASSLILAGAEEQYF. The CDR3 DNA follows: TGCGCCAGCAGCTTAATCCTAGCGGGAGCTGAGGAGCAGTACTTC.

This chain connects TRBV11-3 to TRBJ2-2; D might be TRBD1 (6 bases). Germline V gene sequence: CDR1 SGHNT, CDR2 YENEEA. V was trimmed by 1 base and J by 4 bases, leaving 22 bases between them. This CDR3 has 19 residues. In DNA, the CDR3 is TGTGCCAGCAGCTTAGTTTCGTGGGGGCAGGGCGCGTTCACCGGGGAGCTGTTTTTT. It codes for CASSLVSWGQGAFTGELFF.

The V call is TRBV11-2, the J call TRBJ2-7, with TRBD2 matching over 11 bases. J lost 6 bases, V lost 5 bases, and 6 bases had no gene match. The CDR3 covers 14 residues. Germline V gene sequence: CDR1 SGHAT, CDR2 FQNNGV. This CDR3 reads CASSPGSGRVEQYF. The CDR3 coding sequence is TGTGCCAGCAGCCCGGGTAGCGGGAGGGTCGAGCAGTACTTC.

This chain connects TRBV27 to TRBJ2-7; D is possibly TRBD2 (6 bases). Germline V CDR1 and CDR2: MNHEY, SMNVEV (reference sequence). This CDR3 comprises 14 residues. V dropped 6 bases and J dropped 3 bases, with 15 bases sitting between them. The CDR3 DNA follows: TGTGCCAGCAGCTACCACGGGACTCTCTACGAGCAGTACTTC. Its protein is CASSYHGTLYEQYF.

This chain connects TRBV4-2 to TRBJ2-3; 10 bases match TRBD2. The length of the CDR3 is 15 residues. The junction had 6 bases not matched to a gene; V was cut back by 3 bases and J by 6 bases. CDR1 is LGHNA and CDR2 is YNFKEQ in the germline V gene. As DNA, the CDR3 is TGTGCCAGCAGCCAGCCCCTAGCGGGAGTGGATACGCAGTATTTT. This codes for CASSQPLAGVDTQYF.

This sequence joins TRBV10-3 and TRBJ2-7, with a weak D call TRBD2 (6 bases). Germline V gene sequence: CDR1 ENHRY, CDR2 SYGVKD. V was cut by 7 bases and J by 5 bases, with 21 bases left in between. The CDR3 is 15 residues long. The CDR3 protein is CAIKNPQSGVHEQYF. DNA for the CDR3: TGTGCCATCAAAAATCCACAGTCGGGGGTCCACGAGCAGTACTTC.

The chain links TRBV25-1 to TRBJ2-1; TRBD2 might be the D (6 bases). Germline-derived CDR1 and CDR2 are MGHDK and SYGVNS. CDR3 length equals 15 residues. V lost 3 bases and J 6 bases, leaving 15 bases between the germline ends. CDR3 residues: CASSDPGLSINEQFF. CDR3 nucleotide sequence: TGTGCCAGCAGTGACCCGGGACTGTCTATCAATGAGCAGTTCTTC.

The chain combines TRBV19 with TRBJ2-3; tentatively, D is TRBD2 (6 bases). The CDR3 sequence is 13 residues long. The germline CDR1 and CDR2 sequences are LNHDA and SQIVND (reference sequence). V lost 5 bases, J lost 3 bases, and 9 bases lay in between. DNA of the CDR3: TGTGCCAGTAGTGCGGAGGGAACAGATACGCAGTATTTT. Amino acids: CASSAEGTDTQYF. Filled out from reference TRBV19 and TRBJ2-3, the complete variable domain reads DGGITQSPKYLFRKEGQNVTLSCEQNLNHDAMYWYRQDPGQGLRLIYYSQIVNDFQKGDIAEGYSVSREKKESFPLTVTSAQKNPTAFYLCASSAEGTDTQYFGPGTRLTVL.